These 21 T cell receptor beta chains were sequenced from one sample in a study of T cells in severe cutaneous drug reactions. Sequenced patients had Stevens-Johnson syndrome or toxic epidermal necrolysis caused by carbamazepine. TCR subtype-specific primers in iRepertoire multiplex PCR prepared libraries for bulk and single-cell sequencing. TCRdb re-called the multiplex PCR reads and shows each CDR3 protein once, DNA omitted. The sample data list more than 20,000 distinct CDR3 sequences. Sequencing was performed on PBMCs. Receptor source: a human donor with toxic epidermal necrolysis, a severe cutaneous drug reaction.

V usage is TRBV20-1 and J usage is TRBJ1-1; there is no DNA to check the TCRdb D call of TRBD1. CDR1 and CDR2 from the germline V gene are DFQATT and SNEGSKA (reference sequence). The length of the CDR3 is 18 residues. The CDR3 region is CSVAPNWAGGEMNTEAFF.

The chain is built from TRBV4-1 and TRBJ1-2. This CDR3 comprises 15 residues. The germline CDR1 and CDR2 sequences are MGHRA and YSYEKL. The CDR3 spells CASSQAEKANYGYTF.

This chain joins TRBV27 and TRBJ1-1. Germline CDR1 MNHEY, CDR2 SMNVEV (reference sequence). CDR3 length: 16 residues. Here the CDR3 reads CASCSTGLGLNTEAFF.

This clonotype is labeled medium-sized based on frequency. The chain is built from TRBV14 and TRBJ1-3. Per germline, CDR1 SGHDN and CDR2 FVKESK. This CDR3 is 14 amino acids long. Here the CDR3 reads CASSRAVSGNTIYF.

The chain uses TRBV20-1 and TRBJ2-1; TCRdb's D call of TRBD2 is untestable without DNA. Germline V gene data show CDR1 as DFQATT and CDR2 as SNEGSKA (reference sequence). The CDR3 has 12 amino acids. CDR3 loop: CSGLADYNEQFF.

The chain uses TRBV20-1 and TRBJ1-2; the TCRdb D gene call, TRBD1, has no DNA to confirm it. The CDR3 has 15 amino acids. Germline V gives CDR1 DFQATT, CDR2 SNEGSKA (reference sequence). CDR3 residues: CSARDRAGKLYGYTF.

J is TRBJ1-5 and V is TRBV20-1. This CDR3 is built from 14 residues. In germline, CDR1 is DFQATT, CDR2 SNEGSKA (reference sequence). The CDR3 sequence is CSGSRGSDNQPQHF.

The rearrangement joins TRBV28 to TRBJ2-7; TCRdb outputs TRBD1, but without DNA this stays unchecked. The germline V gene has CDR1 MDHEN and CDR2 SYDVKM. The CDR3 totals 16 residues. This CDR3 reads CASSLLTRGRRYEQYF.

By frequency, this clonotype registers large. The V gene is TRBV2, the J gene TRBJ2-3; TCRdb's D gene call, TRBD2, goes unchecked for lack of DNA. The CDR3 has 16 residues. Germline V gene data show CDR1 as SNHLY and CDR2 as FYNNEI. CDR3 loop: CASSPLVGLGTDTQYF.

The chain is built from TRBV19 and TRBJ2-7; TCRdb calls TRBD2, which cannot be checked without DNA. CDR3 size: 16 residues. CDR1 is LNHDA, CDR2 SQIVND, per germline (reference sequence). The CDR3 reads CASSMPRTSATYEQYF.

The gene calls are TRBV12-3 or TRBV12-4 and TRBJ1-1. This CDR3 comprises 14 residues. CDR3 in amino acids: CASSSRILNTEAFF.

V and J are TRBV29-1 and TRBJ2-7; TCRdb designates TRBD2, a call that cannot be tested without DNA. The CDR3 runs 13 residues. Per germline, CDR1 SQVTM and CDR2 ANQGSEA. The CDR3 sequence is CSVESPAGYEQYF.

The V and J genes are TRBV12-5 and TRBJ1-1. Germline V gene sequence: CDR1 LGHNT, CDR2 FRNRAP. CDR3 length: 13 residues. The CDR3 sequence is CASGFDGNTEAFF.

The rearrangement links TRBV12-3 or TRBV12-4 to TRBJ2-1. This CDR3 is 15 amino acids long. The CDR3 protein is CASSLEAYTYNEQFF.

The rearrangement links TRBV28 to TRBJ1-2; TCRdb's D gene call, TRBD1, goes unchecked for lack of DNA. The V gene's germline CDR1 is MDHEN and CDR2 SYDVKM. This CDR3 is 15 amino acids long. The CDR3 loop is CASSFGQPYTDGYTF.

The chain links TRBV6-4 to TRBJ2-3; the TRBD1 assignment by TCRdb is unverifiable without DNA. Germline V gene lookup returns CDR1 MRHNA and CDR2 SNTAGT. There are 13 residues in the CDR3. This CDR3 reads CGSRGPQSDTQYF.

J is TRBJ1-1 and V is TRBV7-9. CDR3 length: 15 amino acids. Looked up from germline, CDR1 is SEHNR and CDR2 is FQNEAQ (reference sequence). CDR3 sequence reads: CASSLAAHTNTEAFF.

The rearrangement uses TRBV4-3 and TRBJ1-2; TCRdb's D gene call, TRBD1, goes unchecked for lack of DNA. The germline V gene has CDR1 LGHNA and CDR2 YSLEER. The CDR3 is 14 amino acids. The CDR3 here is CASSQEQGARGYTF.

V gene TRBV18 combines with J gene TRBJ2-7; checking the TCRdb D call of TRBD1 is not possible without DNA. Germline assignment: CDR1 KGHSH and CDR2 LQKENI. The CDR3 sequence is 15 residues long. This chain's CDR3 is CASSSQGPASYEQYF.

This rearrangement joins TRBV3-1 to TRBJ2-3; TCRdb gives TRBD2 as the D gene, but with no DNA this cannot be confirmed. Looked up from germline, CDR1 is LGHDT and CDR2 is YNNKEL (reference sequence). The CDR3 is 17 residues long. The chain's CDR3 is CASSQATSGRSPDTQYF.

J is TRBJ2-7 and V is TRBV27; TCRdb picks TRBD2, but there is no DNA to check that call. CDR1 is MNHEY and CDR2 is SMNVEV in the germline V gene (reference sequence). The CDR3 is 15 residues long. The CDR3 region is CASSFVRAEYYEQYF.